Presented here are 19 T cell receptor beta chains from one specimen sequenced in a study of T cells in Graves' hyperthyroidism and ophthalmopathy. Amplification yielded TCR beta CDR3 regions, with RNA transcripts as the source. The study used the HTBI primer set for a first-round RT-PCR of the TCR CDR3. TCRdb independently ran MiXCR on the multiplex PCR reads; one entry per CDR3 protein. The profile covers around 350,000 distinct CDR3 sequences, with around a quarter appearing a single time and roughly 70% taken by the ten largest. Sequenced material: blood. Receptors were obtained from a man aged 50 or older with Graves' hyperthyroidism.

The CDR3 loop is CSARVGGAPTGELFF. CDR3 nucleotide sequence: TGCAGTGCTAGAGTAGGAGGGGCCCCTACCGGGGAGCTGTTTTTT. V gene TRBV20-1 combines with J gene TRBJ2-2; D might be TRBD2 (6 bases). The CDR3 extends over 15 amino acids. Trimming pared 1 base from V and 5 bases from J, leaving 14 bases between. Germline CDR1 DFQATT, CDR2 SNEGSKA (reference sequence).

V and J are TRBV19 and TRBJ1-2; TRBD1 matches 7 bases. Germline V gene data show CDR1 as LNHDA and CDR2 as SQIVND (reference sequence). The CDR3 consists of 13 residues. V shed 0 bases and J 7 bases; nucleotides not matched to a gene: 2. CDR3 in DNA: TGTGCCAGTAGTATAGAAGGACAGGTTGGCTACACCTTC. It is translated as CASSIEGQVGYTF.

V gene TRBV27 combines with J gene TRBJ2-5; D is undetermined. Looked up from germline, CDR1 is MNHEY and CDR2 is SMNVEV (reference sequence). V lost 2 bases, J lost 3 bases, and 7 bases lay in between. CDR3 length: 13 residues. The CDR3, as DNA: TGTGCCAGCAGTTTAACTCACGAAGAGACCCAGTACTTC. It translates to CASSLTHEETQYF.

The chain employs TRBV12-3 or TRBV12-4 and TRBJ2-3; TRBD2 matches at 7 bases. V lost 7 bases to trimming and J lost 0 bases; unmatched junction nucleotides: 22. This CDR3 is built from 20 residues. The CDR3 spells CASTTRGGLAAPASTDTQYF. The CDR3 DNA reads TGTGCCAGCACTACCCGGGGCGGGCTAGCGGCCCCCGCTAGCACAGATACGCAGTATTTT.

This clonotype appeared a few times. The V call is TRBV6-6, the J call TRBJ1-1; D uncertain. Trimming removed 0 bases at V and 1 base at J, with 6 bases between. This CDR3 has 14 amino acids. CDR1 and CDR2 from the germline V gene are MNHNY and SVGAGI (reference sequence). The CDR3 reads CASSYSNRNTEAFF. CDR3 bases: TGTGCCAGCAGTTACTCGAACAGGAACACTGAAGCTTTCTTT.

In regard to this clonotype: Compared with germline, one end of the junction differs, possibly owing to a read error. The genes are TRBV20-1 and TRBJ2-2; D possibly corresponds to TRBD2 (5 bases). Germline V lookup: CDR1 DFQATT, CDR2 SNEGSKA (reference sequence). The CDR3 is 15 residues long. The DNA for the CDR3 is TGCAGTGCTAGAGTTTTGTCGGCCGGGGTCGGGGAGCAGTTTTTT. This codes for CSARVLSAGVGEQFF.

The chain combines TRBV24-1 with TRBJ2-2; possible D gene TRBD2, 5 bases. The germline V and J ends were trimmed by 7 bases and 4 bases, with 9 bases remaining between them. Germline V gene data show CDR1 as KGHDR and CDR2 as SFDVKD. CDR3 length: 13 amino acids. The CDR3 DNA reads TGTGCCACCAGCCAAGGGAGCACCGGGGAGCTGTTTTTT. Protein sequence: CATSQGSTGELFF.

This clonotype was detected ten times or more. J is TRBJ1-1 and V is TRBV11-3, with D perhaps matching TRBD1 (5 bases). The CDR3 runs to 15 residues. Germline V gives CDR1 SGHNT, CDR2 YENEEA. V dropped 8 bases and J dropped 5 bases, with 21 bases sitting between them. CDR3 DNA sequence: TGTGCCAGCTTCGGCCCGGGGGAAGGCGGTACTGAAGCTTTCTTT. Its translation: CASFGPGEGGTEAFF.

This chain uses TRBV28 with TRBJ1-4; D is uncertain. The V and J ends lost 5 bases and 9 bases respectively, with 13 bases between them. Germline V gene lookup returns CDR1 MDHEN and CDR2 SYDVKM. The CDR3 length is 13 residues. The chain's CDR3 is CASSNRQGQKLFF. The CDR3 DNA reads TGTGCCAGCAGTAACCGGCAAGGGCAAAAACTGTTTTTT.

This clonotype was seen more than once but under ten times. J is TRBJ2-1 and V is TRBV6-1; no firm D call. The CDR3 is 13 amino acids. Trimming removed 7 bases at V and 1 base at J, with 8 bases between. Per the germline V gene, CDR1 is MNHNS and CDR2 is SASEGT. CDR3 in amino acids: CASNLQSYNEQFF. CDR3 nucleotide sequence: TGTGCCAGCAACCTACAATCCTACAATGAGCAGTTCTTC.

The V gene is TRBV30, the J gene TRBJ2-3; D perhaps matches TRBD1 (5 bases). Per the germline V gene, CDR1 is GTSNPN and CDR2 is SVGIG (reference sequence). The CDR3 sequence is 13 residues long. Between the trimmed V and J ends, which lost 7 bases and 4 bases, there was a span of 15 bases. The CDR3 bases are TGTGCCTCCCGATCAGGGCGCGCAGATACGCAGTATTTT. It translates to CASRSGRADTQYF.

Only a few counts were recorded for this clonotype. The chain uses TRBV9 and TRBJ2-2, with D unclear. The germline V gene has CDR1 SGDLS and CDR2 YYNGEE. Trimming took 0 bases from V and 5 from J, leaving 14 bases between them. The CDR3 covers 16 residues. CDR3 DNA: TGTGCCAGCAGCGTAGCTTCAGCAGGCGGTACCGGGGAGCTGTTTTTT. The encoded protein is CASSVASAGGTGELFF.

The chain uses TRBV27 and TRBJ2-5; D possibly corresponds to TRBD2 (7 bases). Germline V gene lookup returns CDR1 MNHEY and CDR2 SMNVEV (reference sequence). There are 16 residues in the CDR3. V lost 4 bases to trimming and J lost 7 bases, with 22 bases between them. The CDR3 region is CASSSVGGGRLRTQYF. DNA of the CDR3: TGTGCCAGCAGTTCTGTAGGGGGGGGGCGTTTACGGACCCAGTACTTC.

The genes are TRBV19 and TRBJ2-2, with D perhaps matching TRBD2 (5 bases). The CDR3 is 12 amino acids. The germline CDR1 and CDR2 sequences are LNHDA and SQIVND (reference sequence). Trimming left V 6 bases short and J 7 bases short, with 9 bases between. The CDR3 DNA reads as TGTGCCAGTAGGCGGGCTCTCGGGGAGCTGTTTTTT. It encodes CASRRALGELFF. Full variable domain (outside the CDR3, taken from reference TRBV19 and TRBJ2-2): DGGITQSPKYLFRKEGQNVTLSCEQNLNHDAMYWYRQDPGQGLRLIYYSQIVNDFQKGDIAEGYSVSREKKESFPLTVTSAQKNPTAFYLCASRRALGELFFGEGSRLTVL.

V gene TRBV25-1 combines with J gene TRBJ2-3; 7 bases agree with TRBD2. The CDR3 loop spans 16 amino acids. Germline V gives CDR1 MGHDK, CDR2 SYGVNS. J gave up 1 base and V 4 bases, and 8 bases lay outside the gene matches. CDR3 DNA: TGTGCCAGCAGTGGCCTGTCCGCGGGAGGCACAGATACGCAGTATTTT. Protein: CASSGLSAGGTDTQYF.

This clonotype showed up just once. CDR3 sequence: CASSQTGEQFF. The DNA of the CDR3 is TGTGCCAGCAGCCAGACAGGGGAGCAGTTCTTC. The chain employs TRBV14 and TRBJ2-1, with TRBD1 matching over 7 bases. Losses at the gene ends were 3 bases for V and 10 bases for J; bases not matched to a gene: 0. Germline V gives CDR1 SGHDN, CDR2 FVKESK. The CDR3 extends over 11 amino acids.

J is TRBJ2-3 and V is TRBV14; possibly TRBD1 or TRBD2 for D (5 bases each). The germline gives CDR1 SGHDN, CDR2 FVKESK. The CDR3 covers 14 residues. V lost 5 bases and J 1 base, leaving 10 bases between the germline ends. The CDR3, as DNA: TGTGCCAGCAGCAGGGACCACCGCACAGATACGCAGTATTTT. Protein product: CASSRDHRTDTQYF. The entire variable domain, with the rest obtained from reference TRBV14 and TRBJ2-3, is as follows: EAGVTQFPSHSVIEKGQTVTLRCDPISGHDNLYWYRRVMGKEIKFLLHFVKESKQDESGMPNNRFLAERTGGTYSTLKVQPAELEDSGVYFCASSRDHRTDTQYFGPGTRLTVL.

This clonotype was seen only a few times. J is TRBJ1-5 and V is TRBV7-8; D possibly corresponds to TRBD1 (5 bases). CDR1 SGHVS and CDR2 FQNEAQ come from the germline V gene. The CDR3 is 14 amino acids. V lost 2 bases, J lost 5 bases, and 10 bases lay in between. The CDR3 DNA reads TGTGCCAGCAGCTTATGGCAGGGCTATCAGCCCCAGCATTTT. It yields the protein CASSLWQGYQPQHF.

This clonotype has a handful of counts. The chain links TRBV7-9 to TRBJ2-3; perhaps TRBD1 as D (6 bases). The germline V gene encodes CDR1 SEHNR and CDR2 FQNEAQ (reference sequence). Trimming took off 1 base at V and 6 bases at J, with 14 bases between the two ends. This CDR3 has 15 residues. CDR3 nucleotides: TGTGCCAGCAGCTTAGGGGACACTCGTTTTGATACGCAGTATTTT. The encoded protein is CASSLGDTRFDTQYF.